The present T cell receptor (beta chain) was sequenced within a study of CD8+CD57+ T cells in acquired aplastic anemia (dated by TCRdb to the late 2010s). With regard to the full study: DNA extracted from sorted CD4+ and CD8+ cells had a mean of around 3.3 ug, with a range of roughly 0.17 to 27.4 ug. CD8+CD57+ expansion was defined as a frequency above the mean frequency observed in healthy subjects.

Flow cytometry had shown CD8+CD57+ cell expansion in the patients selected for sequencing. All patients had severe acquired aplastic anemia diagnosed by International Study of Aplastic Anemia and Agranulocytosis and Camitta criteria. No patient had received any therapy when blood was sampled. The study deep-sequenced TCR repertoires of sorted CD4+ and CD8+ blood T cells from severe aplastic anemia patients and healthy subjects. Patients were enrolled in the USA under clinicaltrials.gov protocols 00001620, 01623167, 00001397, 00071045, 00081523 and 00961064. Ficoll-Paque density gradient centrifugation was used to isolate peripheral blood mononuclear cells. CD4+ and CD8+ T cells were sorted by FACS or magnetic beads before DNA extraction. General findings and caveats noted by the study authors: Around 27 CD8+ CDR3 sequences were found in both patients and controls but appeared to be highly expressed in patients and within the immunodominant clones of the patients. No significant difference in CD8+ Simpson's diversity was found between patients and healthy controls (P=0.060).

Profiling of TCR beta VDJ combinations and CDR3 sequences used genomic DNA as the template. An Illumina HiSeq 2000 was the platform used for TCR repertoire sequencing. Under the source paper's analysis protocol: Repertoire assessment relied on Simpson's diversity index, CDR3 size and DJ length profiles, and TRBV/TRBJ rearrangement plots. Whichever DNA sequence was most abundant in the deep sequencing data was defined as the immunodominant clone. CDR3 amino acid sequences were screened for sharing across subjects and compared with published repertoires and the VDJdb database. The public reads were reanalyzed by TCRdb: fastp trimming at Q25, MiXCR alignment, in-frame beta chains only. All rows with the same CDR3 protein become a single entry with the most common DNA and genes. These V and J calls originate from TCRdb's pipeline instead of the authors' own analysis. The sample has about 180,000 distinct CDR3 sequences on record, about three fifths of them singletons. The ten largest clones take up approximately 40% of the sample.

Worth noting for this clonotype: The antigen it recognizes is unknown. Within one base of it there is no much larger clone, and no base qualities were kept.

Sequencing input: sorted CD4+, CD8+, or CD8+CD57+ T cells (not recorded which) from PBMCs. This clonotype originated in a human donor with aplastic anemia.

DNA sequence: TGTGCCATCAGTGAGGGCAGAAGTTACGAGCAGTACTTC. This translates into CAISEGRSYEQYF. This chain is built from TRBV10-3 and TRBJ2-7; confidence is insufficient to name the D gene. Reading the germline V gene gives CDR1 ENHRY and CDR2 SYGVKD. From the cysteine up to the phenylalanine, the CDR3 has a length of 13 residues. CDR3 DNA is the only sequence kept; it has 39 bases, read in frame from the first base. Between the V and J ends, shortened by 2 bases and 4 bases respectively, the junction contains 9 bases.